The next 17 T cell receptor beta chains were all read from a single sample in a study of a mutant IDH1 vaccine in newly diagnosed glioma. Profiling relied on immunoSEQ multiplex PCR, and the TCRdb table lists in-frame clones only, not all of them. Of about 34,000 clones detected, 80% to 90% appear once; the ten largest clones hold around 12%. Noted time point: week 47, end of study. Doses consisted of 300 ug of mutant IDH1 20-mer peptide each, paired with topical imiquimod. Their recognized antigens are unknown. This specimen was PBMCs, taken from a glioma patient whose treatment included an IDH1 peptide vaccine. The receptors shown here come from a woman aged 30 to 39 with glioma.

This rearrangement joins TRBV6-5 to TRBJ2-4, with 9 bases lining up with TRBD1. Germline CDR1 MNHEY, CDR2 SVGAGI. This CDR3 is built from 16 residues. The J segment lost 1 base and the V segment lost 2 bases, leaving 3 bases of the junction unmatched. The CDR3 protein is CASSYGTGSAKNIQYF. As DNA, the CDR3 is TGTGCCAGCAGTTACGGGACAGGGAGCGCCAAAAACATTCAGTACTTC.

The chain couples TRBV4-3 to TRBJ2-3; 10 bases line up with TRBD1. The V and J ends lost 3 bases and 4 bases, in that order; junction bases with no gene match: 4. From germline, CDR1 is LGHNA and CDR2 YSLEER. This CDR3 is 15 amino acids long. The CDR3 sequence: CASSHKTGGADTQYF. As DNA, the CDR3 is TGCGCCAGCAGCCACAAGACAGGGGGCGCAGATACGCAGTATTTT.

The chain couples TRBV15 to TRBJ2-5, with unresolved D. Per germline, CDR1 LNHNV and CDR2 YYDKDF (reference sequence). CDR3 length: 13 amino acids. V shed 1 base and J shed 5 bases, with 8 bases lying between them. CDR3 sequence reads: CATSRGLKETQYF. The CDR3 DNA is TGTGCCACCAGCAGAGGGCTTAAGGAGACCCAGTACTTC.

The V call is TRBV10-1, the J call TRBJ1-2, with TRBD1 identical over 7 bases. V lost 5 bases and J lost 4; bases outside the gene matches: 4. Germline CDR1 is WNHNN and CDR2 is SYGVQD (reference sequence). This CDR3 contains 13 residues. The CDR3 DNA reads TGCGCCAGCAGTAAACAGGGGAGCTATGGCTACACCTTC. This encodes CASSKQGSYGYTF.

This rearrangement joins TRBV19 to TRBJ1-5; TRBD1 might be the D (5 bases). Trimming took off 3 bases at V and 4 bases at J, with 13 bases between the two ends. This CDR3 has 15 amino acids. The germline V gene has CDR1 LNHDA and CDR2 SQIVND (reference sequence). In DNA, the CDR3 is TGTGCCAGTAGTATGGGGACTCGTTCTAATCAGCCCCAGCATTTT. It specifies CASSMGTRSNQPQHF.

Note on this clone: At the DNA level, this CDR3 is encoded by other sequences in the same sample as well. The chain joins TRBV7-2 to TRBJ1-5, with D perhaps TRBD1 (5 bases). The CDR3 consists of 13 residues. Trimming shortened V by 5 bases and J by 5 bases, and 10 bases separated the two germline ends. Per the germline V gene, CDR1 is SGHTA and CDR2 is FQGNSA. The CDR3 DNA sequence: TGTGCCAGCAGCCCGAGCAGGGATCAGCCCCAGCATTTT. Its translation is CASSPSRDQPQHF.

The chain uses TRBV4-3 and TRBJ1-2; D unresolved. Per germline, CDR1 LGHNA and CDR2 YSLEER. The CDR3 extends over 13 amino acids. V gave up 1 base and J gave up 6 bases, with 9 bases separating them. The CDR3 loop reads CASSQVLEDGYTF. The CDR3 region has the DNA TGCGCCAGCAGCCAAGTTCTGGAGGATGGCTACACCTTC.

The genes are TRBV19 and TRBJ1-1; 7 bases align to TRBD1. The V gene end was trimmed by 3 bases and the J gene end by 0 bases; junction bases not matched to a gene: 7. CDR1 is LNHDA, CDR2 SQIVND, per germline (reference sequence). The CDR3 length is 16 residues. The CDR3 sequence is CASSITGVTMNTEAFF. CDR3 nucleotides: TGTGCCAGTAGTATCACAGGGGTGACTATGAACACTGAAGCTTTCTTT.

This clone has a handful of counts. The chain has TRBV4-1 and TRBJ2-7; no clear D gene. The CDR3 consists of 16 residues. Germline CDR1 and CDR2: MGHRA and YSYEKL. Trimming took 1 base from V and 1 from J, leaving 14 bases between them. CDR3 sequence reads: CASSQALPGPSYEQYF. As DNA, the CDR3 is TGCGCCAGCAGCCAAGCCCTCCCCGGACCTTCCTACGAGCAGTACTTC.

The chain recombines TRBV6-1 with TRBJ1-2; D not certain. The CDR3 spans 12 residues. Trimming stripped 3 bases from V and 10 bases from J, with 12 bases between. Germline V gene data show CDR1 as MNHNS and CDR2 as SASEGT. CDR3 sequence: CASSEVETSYTF. In DNA, the CDR3 is TGTGCCAGCAGTGAGGTTGAGACTTCCTACACCTTC.

The rearrangement links TRBV6-5 to TRBJ1-6; no definite D call. V dropped 0 bases and J dropped 4 bases, with 10 bases sitting between them. This CDR3 is built from 16 residues. Germline CDR1 is MNHEY and CDR2 is SVGAGI. CDR3 residues: CASSYSRGGYNSPLHF. CDR3 DNA sequence: TGTGCCAGCAGTTACTCACGGGGTGGATATAATTCACCCCTCCACTTT.

V is TRBV4-3 and J is TRBJ1-1; possible D gene TRBD1, 5 bases. This CDR3 region has 13 residues. Germline V gene sequence: CDR1 LGHNA, CDR2 YSLEER. The V gene lost 3 bases and the J gene lost 7 bases, with 12 bases spanning the gap. CDR3: CASSHLGQNEAFF. CDR3 coding DNA: TGCGCCAGCAGCCACCTGGGGCAAAATGAAGCTTTCTTT.

The J gene is TRBJ2-3, the V gene TRBV30; the D gene is possibly TRBD2 (7 bases). The CDR3 consists of 14 residues. V was shortened by 3 bases and J by 6 bases, with 16 bases between the two germline ends. Germline V CDR1 and CDR2: GTSNPN, SVGIG (reference sequence). CDR3 nucleotides: TGTGCCTGGAGGCCCCGGGGGGCATCCGATACGCAGTATTTT. Amino acids: CAWRPRGASDTQYF. The full variable domain, in which reference TRBV30 and TRBJ2-3 provide the parts outside the CDR3, is SQTIHQWPATLVQPVGSPLSLECTVEGTSNPNLYWYRQAAGRGLQLLFYSVGIGQISSEVPQNLSASRPQDRQFILSSKKLLLSDSGFYLCAWRPRGASDTQYFGPGTRLTVL.

This clone was found a few times. This chain connects TRBV14 to TRBJ1-6; D unclear. This CDR3 has 13 amino acids. Germline CDR1 reads SGHDN; CDR2 reads FVKESK. Trimming left V 4 bases short and J 7 bases short, with 8 bases between. CDR3 sequence: CASSPRTNSPLHF. The CDR3 nucleotides are TGTGCCAGCAGCCCTCGCACAAATTCACCCCTCCACTTT. Using reference TRBV14 and TRBJ1-6 for the parts outside the CDR3, the full variable domain is EAGVTQFPSHSVIEKGQTVTLRCDPISGHDNLYWYRRVMGKEIKFLLHFVKESKQDESGMPNNRFLAERTGGTYSTLKVQPAELEDSGVYFCASSPRTNSPLHFGNGTRLTVT.

The chain carries TRBV5-1 and TRBJ1-2; maybe TRBD1 (5 bases). Germline loops: CDR1 SGHRS, CDR2 YFSETQ. The V end lost 4 bases, the J end lost 3 bases, and 25 bases lay between the germline ends. The length of the CDR3 is 18 residues. The CDR3 nucleotides read TGCGCCAGCAGCCCGAAGGGCAGGCAGGGATGGTGGGACTATGGCTACACCTTC. It translates to CASSPKGRQGWWDYGYTF.

The V call is TRBV6-5, the J call TRBJ1-5; a weak D match, TRBD1 (5 bases). CDR1 is MNHEY and CDR2 is SVGAGI in the germline V gene. This CDR3 spans 16 amino acids. Between the trimmed V and J ends, which lost 0 bases and 1 base, there was a span of 10 bases. The CDR3 spells CASSYSSWDSNQPQHF. The CDR3 DNA reads TGTGCCAGCAGTTACTCGAGCTGGGACAGCAATCAGCCCCAGCATTTT.

This clone was seen a single time. The chain links TRBV9 to TRBJ1-3; D not resolved. This CDR3 has 17 residues. Germline-derived CDR1 and CDR2 are SGDLS and YYNGEE. Between the trimmed V and J ends, which lost 3 bases and 2 bases, there was a span of 18 bases. In DNA form, the CDR3 reads TGTGCCAGCAGCGATCCACACGGGATCGTAACTGGAAACACCATATATTTT. Translated, it gives CASSDPHGIVTGNTIYF. Full variable domain (outside the CDR3, taken from reference TRBV9 and TRBJ1-3): DSGVTQTPKHLITATGQRVTLRCSPRSGDLSVYWYQQSLDQGLQFLIQYYNGEERAKGNILERFSAQQFPDLHSELNLSSLELGDSALYFCASSDPHGIVTGNTIYFGEGSWLTVV.